The rows below give T cell receptor beta chains drawn from one sample of a study of CD8 T cells in ankylosing spondylitis. MiXCR, run by TCRdb on the 5' RACE reads, gives a single entry per CDR3 protein. The data contain 200,000 to 300,000 distinct CDR3 sequences, around 7.8% of them singletons. The material sequenced was blood, either unsorted or a sorted T cell fraction (not recorded which). Receptor source: a male donor with ankylosing spondylitis or in good health (not recorded which). Both conserved end residues are part of each CDR3. D genes are given only for firm matches. Size is omitted from some rows. Given values are once, few, many or a class for expanded clones.

j_call d_call v_call clone_size cdr3_nt cdr3_aa
TRBJ2-3 TRBD2 TRBV5-1 many TGCGCCAGCAGCTTGGAGCGGGGGGATACGCAGTATTTT CASSLERGDTQYF
TRBJ2-1 . TRBV10-3 many TGTGCCATCAGTGAGTCGGGGGATGAGCAGTTCTTC CAISESGDEQFF
TRBJ1-1 . TRBV20-1 many TGCAGTGCTGGAGCCCCCGGGATGTGGAACACTGAAGCTTTCTTT CSAGAPGMWNTEAFF
TRBJ1-1 . TRBV5-1 many TGCGCCAGCAGCTTGGACGGACGGGGAGGGACTGAAGCTTTCTTT CASSLDGRGGTEAFF
TRBJ2-2 . TRBV5-1 many TGCGCCAGCAGCCCCGGACTGGGAGAGGCCGGGGAGCTGTTTTTT CASSPGLGEAGELFF
TRBJ1-2 TRBD1 TRBV7-2 few TGTGCCAGCAGCCGCCACCGGGACAGGGGACCCAATGGCTACACCTTC CASSRHRDRGPNGYTF
TRBJ2-2 . TRBV5-6 many TGTGCCAGCAGCTTGGGGACCACCGGGGAGCTGTTTTTT CASSLGTTGELFF
TRBJ2-7 . TRBV20-1 many TGCAGTGCTAGACTACTCTACGAGCAGTACTTC CSARLLYEQYF
TRBJ1-1 . TRBV6-1 few TGTGCCAGCAGCGCTCCGGGGGTTTGGGGCACTGAAGCTTTCTTT CASSAPGVWGTEAFF
TRBJ2-7 TRBD2 TRBV6-1 few TGTGCCAGCAGCTTAGCGGGGGGGCAGTACTTC CASSLAGGQYF
TRBJ2-1 TRBD1 TRBV11-3 . TGTGCCAGCAGCCCCTCCCAGACAGGGAAGCGGAATGAGCAGTTCTTC CASSPSQTGKRNEQFF
TRBJ2-1 . TRBV6-1 many TGTGCCAGCAGTGACCTAGCAGGGTTCCCCCTACAATATGAGCAGTTCTTC CASSDLAGFPLQYEQFF
TRBJ1-2 . TRBV6-2/TRBV6-3 many TGTGCCAGCAGTCCAGTCGATCTTTGGGGCTACACCTTC CASSPVDLWGYTF
TRBJ2-1 . TRBV5-1 . TGCGCCAGCAGCTTGGATGTAGGAGGCAATGAGCAGTTCTTC CASSLDVGGNEQFF
TRBJ2-1 TRBD2 TRBV12-3/TRBV12-4 many TGTGCCAGCAGTTTAAGGACTAGCGGCAATGAGCAGTTCTTC CASSLRTSGNEQFF
TRBJ1-2 . TRBV12-3/TRBV12-4 many TGTGCCAGCAGGTCGGGGGACAACTATGGCTACACCTTC CASRSGDNYGYTF
TRBJ1-1 . TRBV6-6 many TGTGCCAGCAGTACACAGGGTAACACTTTCTTT CASSTQGNTFF
TRBJ1-1 . TRBV6-5 many TGTGCCAGCAGTTACGGGCTGGGGGCCAGGGGAGAAGCCAGCGCTTTCTTT CASSYGLGARGEASAFF
TRBJ1-5 TRBD1 TRBV12-3/TRBV12-4 many TGTGCCAGCAGTTCGACAGGGGGTAACAATCAGCCCCAGCATTTT CASSSTGGNNQPQHF
TRBJ1-2 . TRBV29-1 many TGCAGCGTTCTATACAACTATGGCTACACCTTC CSVLYNYGYTF
TRBJ2-2 . TRBV5-1 many TGCGCCAGCAGCTTCATGGACAGTAAGAACACCGGGGAGCTGTTTTTT CASSFMDSKNTGELFF
TRBJ1-5 . TRBV20-1 . TGCAGTGCTAGAGATGGCAAAATGGGGCGCAATCAGCCCCAGCATTTT CSARDGKMGRNQPQHF
TRBJ2-4 . TRBV30 . TGTGCCTGGAGTGTACTGGGCAGCGGAACAAAAAACATTCAGTACTTC CAWSVLGSGTKNIQYF
TRBJ1-3 . TRBV2 many TGTGCCAGCAGTGAATTCGGGGGGTCTGGAAACACCATATATTTT CASSEFGGSGNTIYF
TRBJ2-7 . TRBV20-1 . TGCAGTGCCGTCCCCCTAGGGGGGGGCCTTGTCTACGAGCAGTACTTC CSAVPLGGGLVYEQYF
TRBJ2-4 . TRBV5-5 many TGTGCCAGCAGCATTGGGGCATTCGTAGCCAAAAACATTCAGTACTTC CASSIGAFVAKNIQYF
TRBJ2-5 . TRBV27 many TGTGCCAGCAGTTTAAGGGAGTCCGGGGAGACCCAGTACTTC CASSLRESGETQYF
TRBJ2-7 . TRBV29-1 many TGCAGCGTTGGAGGTTCCTACGAGCAGTACTTC CSVGGSYEQYF
TRBJ2-1 . TRBV20-1 many TGCAGTGCTAGAGACCCAGGGGAGGATGAGCAGTTCTTC CSARDPGEDEQFF
TRBJ1-1 TRBD1 TRBV20-1 few TGCAGTGCGAGGGGGCAAGGCACTGAAGCTTTCTTT CSARGQGTEAFF
TRBJ2-1 TRBD2 TRBV7-9 many TGTGCCAGCAGCGAAATGTCTAGCGGGAGGCTGGACGATGAGCAGTTCTTC CASSEMSSGRLDDEQFF
TRBJ2-5 TRBD1 TRBV7-8 . TGTGCCAGCAGCTTTGCCGGGACAGGCCAAGAGACCCAGTACTTC CASSFAGTGQETQYF
TRBJ1-5 . TRBV12-3/TRBV12-4 . TGTGCCAGCAGTTTAGGGAGTAGTTGGAATCAGCCCCAGCATTTT CASSLGSSWNQPQHF